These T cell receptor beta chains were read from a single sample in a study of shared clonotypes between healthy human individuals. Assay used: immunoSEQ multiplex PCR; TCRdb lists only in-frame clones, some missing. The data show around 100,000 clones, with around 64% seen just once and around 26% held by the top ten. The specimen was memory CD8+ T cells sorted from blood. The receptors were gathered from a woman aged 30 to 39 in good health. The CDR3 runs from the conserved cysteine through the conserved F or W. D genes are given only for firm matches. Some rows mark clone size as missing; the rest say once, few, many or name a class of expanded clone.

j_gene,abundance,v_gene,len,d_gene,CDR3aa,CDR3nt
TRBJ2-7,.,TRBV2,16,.,CASSVIVSAEAYEQYF,TGTGCCAGCAGTGTGATAGTTTCGGCGGAGGCCTACGAGCAGTACTTC
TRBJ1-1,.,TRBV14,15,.,CASSHYYPLNTEAFF,TGTGCCAGCAGCCATTACTACCCCCTGAACACTGAAGCTTTCTTT
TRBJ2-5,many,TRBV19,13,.,CASSIWLKETQYF,TGTGCCAGTAGTATTTGGTTGAAAGAGACCCAGTACTTC
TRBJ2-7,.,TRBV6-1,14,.,CASKQRVSIFEQYF,TGTGCCAGCAAGCAACGGGTTAGTATTTTCGAGCAGTACTTC
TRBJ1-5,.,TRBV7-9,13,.,CASSFAGNQPQHF,TGTGCCAGCAGCTTTGCGGGCAATCAGCCCCAGCATTTT
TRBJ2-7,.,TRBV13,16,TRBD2,CASSSGLAGLTYEQYF,TGTGCCAGCAGCTCGGGACTAGCGGGGCTCACCTACGAGCAGTACTTC
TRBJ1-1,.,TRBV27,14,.,CASSARGGGTTAFF,TGTGCCAGCAGTGCGAGAGGGGGGGGGACGACAGCTTTCTTT
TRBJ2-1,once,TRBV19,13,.,CASSRKSGNEQFF,TGTGCCAGTAGTCGCAAGAGCGGCAATGAGCAGTTCTTC
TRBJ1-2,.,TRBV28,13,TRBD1,CASSLETGYGYTF,TGTGCCAGCAGTTTGGAGACAGGGTATGGCTACACCTTC
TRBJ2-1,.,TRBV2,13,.,CATRAGGYNEQFF,TGTGCCACCCGGGCAGGGGGGTACAATGAGCAGTTCTTC
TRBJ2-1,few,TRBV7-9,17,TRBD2,CASSKRRLAGTYNEQFF,TGTGCCAGCAGCAAACGCCGACTAGCGGGTACCTACAATGAGCAGTTCTTC
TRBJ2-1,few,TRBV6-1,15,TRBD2,CASQAGEGSYNEQFF,TGTGCCAGCCAGGCGGGAGAAGGGTCCTACAATGAGCAGTTCTTC
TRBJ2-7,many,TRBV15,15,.,CATSAGGSGSYEQYF,TGTGCCACCAGCGCTGGCGGTTCAGGCTCCTACGAGCAGTACTTC
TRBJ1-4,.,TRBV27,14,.,CASSLIVGGEKLFF,TGTGCCAGCAGTTTAATCGTGGGCGGTGAAAAACTGTTTTTT
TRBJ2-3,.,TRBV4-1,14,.,CASSQVRRIDTQYF,TGCGCCAGCAGCCAAGTGCGTAGGATAGATACGCAGTATTTT
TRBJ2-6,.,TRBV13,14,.,CASSSVSGANVLTF,TGTGCCAGCAGCTCCGTTTCAGGGGCCAACGTCCTGACTTTC
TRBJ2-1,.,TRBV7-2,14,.,CASSLVHLYNEQFF,TGTGCCAGCAGCTTGGTCCACCTCTACAATGAGCAGTTCTTC
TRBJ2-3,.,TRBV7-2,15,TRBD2,CASSLGAQGGDTQYF,TGTGCCAGCAGCCTAGGCGCCCAGGGAGGGGATACGCAGTATTTT
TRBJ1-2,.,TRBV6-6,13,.,CGSQARGINGYTF,TGTGGCTCTCAAGCGCGGGGTATAAATGGCTACACCTTC
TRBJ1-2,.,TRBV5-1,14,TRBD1,CASGTPGQNYGYTF,TGCGCCAGCGGAACCCCGGGACAGAACTATGGCTACACCTTC
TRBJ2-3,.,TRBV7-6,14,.,CASSLAGEADTQYF,TGTGCCAGCAGCTTAGCGGGAGAGGCAGATACGCAGTATTTT
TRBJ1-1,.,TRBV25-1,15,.,CASSHPLEGDTEAFF,TGTGCCAGCAGTCACCCCTTGGAAGGGGACACTGAAGCTTTCTTT
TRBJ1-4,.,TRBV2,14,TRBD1,CASQNRGRDEKLFF,TGTGCCAGCCAAAACAGGGGGCGAGATGAAAAACTGTTTTTT
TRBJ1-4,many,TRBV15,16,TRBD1,CATSRDSGQGSEKLFF,TGTGCCACCAGCAGAGATTCGGGACAGGGCTCTGAAAAACTGTTTTTT
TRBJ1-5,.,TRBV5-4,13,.,CASSTDGNQPQHF,TGTGCCAGCAGCACGGACGGGAATCAGCCCCAGCATTTT
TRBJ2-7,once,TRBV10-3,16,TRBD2,CAISESTSGSSYEQYF,TGTGCCATCAGTGAGTCGACTAGCGGGAGCTCCTACGAGCAGTACTTC
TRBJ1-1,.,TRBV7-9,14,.,CASSVTAVRTEAFF,TGTGCCAGCAGCGTAACAGCTGTGCGGACTGAAGCTTTCTTT
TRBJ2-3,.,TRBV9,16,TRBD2,CASSNEAGARTDTQYF,TGTGCCAGCAGCAACGAAGCGGGGGCCCGCACAGATACGCAGTATTTT
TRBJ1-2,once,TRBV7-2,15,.,CASSGRQEYNYGYTF,TGTGCCAGCAGCGGCCGACAGGAATATAACTATGGCTACACCTTC